This TCR beta chain was retrieved from a study of blood T cell repertoires in COVID-19 (dated by TCRdb to 2020 to 2021). General notes on the study: Samples covering the acute and convalescent phases of COVID-19 were provided by collaborators in the United States, Italy and Spain. Deeply sampled blood TCRbeta repertoires from subjects exposed to, actively infected with, or recovered from COVID-19 were included in the dataset. Sample metadata almost always included a de-identified subject ID, COVID-19 status, age in years and sex. Samples came from the ongoing ImmuneRACE study (first 160 participants) plus 1,254 subjects from 6 global collaborators. The prospective study material was composed of cDNA or gDNA derived from T cells, B-cell-depleted T cells, or PBMCs. The repertoires were released in a freely available public database meant as a resource for research on the immune response to SARS-CoV-2. Where available, HLA class I and class II types were obtained from metadata supplied by the sample provider rather than from assay-based typing. Results and caveats for the whole study, not just this receptor: How much clinical and demographic metadata was included differed by source and by participant, and the metadata was provided uncurated.

The CDR3 has 13 amino acids, counting the end cysteine and phenylalanine. Just CDR3 DNA is preserved here, 39 bases in frame from base 1. Trimming removed 5 bases from V and 5 bases from J, leaving 7 bases between the germline ends. The germline V gene (reference sequence) gives CDR1 as LNHNV and CDR2 as YYDKDF. TCRbeta CDR3 regions were amplified from genomic DNA using the immunoSEQ Assay, a bias-controlled multiplex PCR. In the source study's methods: The number of nucleated cells in each sample was estimated by amplification of reference gene primers within the assay. Sequence reads were collapsed and filtered to measure the absolute abundance of every unique TCRbeta CDR3 rearrangement. For each sample, productive Simpson clonality was calculated by taking the square root of Simpson's diversity index across productive rearrangements. TCRdb limited this immuneACCESS table to in-frame rearrangements with V and J called. A share of clones is missing; checked studies link under half to unresolved V genes, and the rest is unexplained. V and J calls plus clone size are reproduced from that table; the DNA served to infer D and trimming. The sample table records roughly 98,000 clones; around 82% of these occur just once. About 11% of the sample comes from the top ten.

Each collaborating institution followed its own protocols to collect whole blood in K2EDTA tubes. Collaborator samples were shipped for TCRbeta analysis as frozen whole blood, isolated PBMCs, or DNA extracted from either sample type. In this sample, this clone turned up once. The antigen it binds to is not known. No base quality values were provided; no much bigger clone lies one nucleotide off. Rearrangement joined TRBV15 to TRBJ2-6, with the D segment identity uncertain. This sequence was found in a man between 65 and 79 years old with active or convalescent COVID-19. Source material: peripheral blood. This receptor has the CDR3 CATSGLRANVLTF. At the DNA level, the sequence is TGTGCCACCAGCGGGCTGCGGGCCAACGTCCTGACTTTC.